This T cell receptor beta chain was profiled in a study of cytomegalovirus exposure and HLA in healthy donors. V lost 5 bases to trimming and J lost 1 base, with 11 bases between them. Germline values: CDR1 SGHTA, CDR2 FQGNSA. There are 14 residues in the CDR3. This PCR relied on a set of 60 Vbeta primers and 13 Jbeta primers. Profiled with immunoSEQ multiplex PCR; TCRdb holds only in-frame clones, not every one. The repertoire table contains over 100,000 clones. This sequence was found in a man aged 25 to 40 in good health and CMV-seronegative. The chain uses TRBV7-2 and TRBJ1-1; D perhaps matches TRBD1 (6 bases). The sequenced material came from PBMCs. The CDR3 sequence is CASSEGQWNTEAFF. The DNA of the CDR3 is TGTGCCAGCAGCGAAGGACAGTGGAACACTGAAGCTTTCTTT.